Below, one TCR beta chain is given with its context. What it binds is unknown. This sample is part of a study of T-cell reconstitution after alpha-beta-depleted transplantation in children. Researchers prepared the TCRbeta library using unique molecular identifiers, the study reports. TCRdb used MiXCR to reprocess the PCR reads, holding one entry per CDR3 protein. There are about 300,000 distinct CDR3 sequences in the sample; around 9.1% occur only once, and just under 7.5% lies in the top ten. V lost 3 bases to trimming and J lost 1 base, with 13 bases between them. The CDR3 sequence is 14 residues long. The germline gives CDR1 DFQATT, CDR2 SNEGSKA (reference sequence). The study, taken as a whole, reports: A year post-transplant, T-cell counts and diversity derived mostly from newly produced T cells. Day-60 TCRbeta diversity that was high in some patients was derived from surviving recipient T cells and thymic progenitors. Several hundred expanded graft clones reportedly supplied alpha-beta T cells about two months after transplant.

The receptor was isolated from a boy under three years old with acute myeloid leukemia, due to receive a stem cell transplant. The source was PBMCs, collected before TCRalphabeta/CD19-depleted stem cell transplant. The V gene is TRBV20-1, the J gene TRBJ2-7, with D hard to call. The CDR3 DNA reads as TGCAGTGCTAGCCCATACGTCCGATCCTACGAGCAGTACTTC. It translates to CSASPYVRSYEQYF.